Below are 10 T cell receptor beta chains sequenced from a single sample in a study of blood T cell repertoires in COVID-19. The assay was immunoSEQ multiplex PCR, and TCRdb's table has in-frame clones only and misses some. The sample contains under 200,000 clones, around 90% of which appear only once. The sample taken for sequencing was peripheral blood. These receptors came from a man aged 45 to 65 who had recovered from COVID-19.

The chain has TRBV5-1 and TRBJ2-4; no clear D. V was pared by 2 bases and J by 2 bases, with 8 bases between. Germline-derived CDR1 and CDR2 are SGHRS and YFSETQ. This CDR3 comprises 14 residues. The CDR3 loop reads CASSFESPKNIQYF. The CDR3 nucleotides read TGCGCCAGCAGCTTCGAAAGCCCCAAAAACATTCAGTACTTC.

CDR3 residues: CASSTPGRGPGNTIYF. The CDR3 DNA sequence: TGTGCCAGCAGCACCCCGGGCAGGGGGCCTGGAAACACCATATATTTT. J is TRBJ1-3 and V is TRBV5-5; TRBD1 agrees at 8 bases. V was pared by 4 bases and J by 2 bases, with 8 bases of the junction left unmatched. Germline-derived CDR1 and CDR2 are SGHKS and YYEKEE (reference sequence). The CDR3 runs 16 residues.

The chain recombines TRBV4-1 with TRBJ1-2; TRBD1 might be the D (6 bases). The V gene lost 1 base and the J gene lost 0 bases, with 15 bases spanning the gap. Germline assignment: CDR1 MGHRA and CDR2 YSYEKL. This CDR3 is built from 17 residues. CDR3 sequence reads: CASSQAPGQLANYGYTF. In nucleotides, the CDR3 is TGCGCCAGCAGCCAAGCCCCGGGACAATTAGCTAACTATGGCTACACCTTC.

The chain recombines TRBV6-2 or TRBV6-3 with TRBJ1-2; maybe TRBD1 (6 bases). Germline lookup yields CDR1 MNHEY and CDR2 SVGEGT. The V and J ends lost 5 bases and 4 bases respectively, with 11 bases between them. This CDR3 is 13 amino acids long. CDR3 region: CASSPGHIYGYTF. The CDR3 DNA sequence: TGTGCCAGCAGTCCGGGACACATCTATGGCTACACCTTC.

DNA for the CDR3: TGTGCCAGCAGCCAAAGAACTAGCCGGACCGGGGAGCTGTTTTTT. Its protein product is CASSQRTSRTGELFF. The chain carries TRBV7-9 and TRBJ2-2, with a weak D call TRBD2 (6 bases). Germline loops: CDR1 SEHNR, CDR2 FQNEAQ (reference sequence). The CDR3 runs 15 residues. V gave up 5 bases and J gave up 5 bases, with 15 bases separating them.

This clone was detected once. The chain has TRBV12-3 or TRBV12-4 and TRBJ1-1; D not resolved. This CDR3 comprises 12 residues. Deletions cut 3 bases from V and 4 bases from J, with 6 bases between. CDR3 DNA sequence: TGTGCCAGCAGTTTTGGCAGCACTGAAGCTTTCTTT. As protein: CASSFGSTEAFF.

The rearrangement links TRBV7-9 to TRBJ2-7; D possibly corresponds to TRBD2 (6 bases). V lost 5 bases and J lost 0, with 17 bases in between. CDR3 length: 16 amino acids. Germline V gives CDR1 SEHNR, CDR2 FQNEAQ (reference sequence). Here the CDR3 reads CASSPEGWGSSYEQYF. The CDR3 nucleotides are TGTGCCAGCAGCCCGGAGGGGTGGGGGAGCTCCTACGAGCAGTACTTC.

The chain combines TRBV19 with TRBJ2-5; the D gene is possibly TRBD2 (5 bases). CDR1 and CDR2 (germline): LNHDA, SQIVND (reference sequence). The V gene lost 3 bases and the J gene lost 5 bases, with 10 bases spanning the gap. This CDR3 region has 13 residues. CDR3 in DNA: TGTGCCAGTAGTATGGCCGGGATGGAGACCCAGTACTTC. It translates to CASSMAGMETQYF.

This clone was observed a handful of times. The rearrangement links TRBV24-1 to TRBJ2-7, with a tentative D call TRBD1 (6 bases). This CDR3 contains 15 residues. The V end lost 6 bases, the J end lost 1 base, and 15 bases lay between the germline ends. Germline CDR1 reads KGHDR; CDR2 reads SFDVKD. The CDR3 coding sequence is TGTGCCACCAGTCCTAGGGCAGGGGCGTCCTACGAGCAGTACTTC. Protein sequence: CATSPRAGASYEQYF.

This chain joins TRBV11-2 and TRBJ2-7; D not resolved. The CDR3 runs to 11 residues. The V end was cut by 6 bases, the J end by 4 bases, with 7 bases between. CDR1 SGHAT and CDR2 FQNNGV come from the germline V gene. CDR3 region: CASRYQYEQYF. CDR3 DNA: TGTGCCAGCAGATATCAGTACGAGCAGTACTTC.